This TCR beta chain was profiled in a study of shared clonotypes between healthy human individuals. Produced via immunoSEQ multiplex PCR; TCRdb's table is partial and in-frame only. The data show around 700,000 clones, around 92% seen once. CD45RO negativity and positive selection for CCR7 defined naive CD8 cells, a population that excluded terminally differentiated effector memory CD45RA+ cells. The sequenced material came from naive CD8+ T cells sorted from blood. The receptor's source is a young man in good health.

The CDR3 bases are TGTGCCAGCAGGTGGACTAGCGGCTCCTACGAGCAGTACTTC. This codes for CASRWTSGSYEQYF. V is TRBV5-5 and J is TRBJ2-7; 10 bases agree with TRBD2. V trimming: 5 bases; J trimming: 0 bases; junction bases outside the gene matches: 2. The CDR3 loop spans 14 amino acids. Germline assignment: CDR1 SGHKS and CDR2 YYEKEE (reference sequence).